What follows are 2 T cell receptor beta chains derived from one specimen sequenced in a study of read filtering for tumor transcriptome and immune sequencing. Molecular barcoded adaptors covering alpha/delta and beta/gamma chains were used on about 0.4 ug RNA. TCRdb recomputed calls from the reads with MiXCR, one row per CDR3 protein. Here the sample spans roughly 93,000 distinct CDR3 sequences, 20% to 25% being singletons. What was sequenced was a population of CD138-negative cells sorted from bone marrow. The receptors were gathered from a donor at least 40 years old with multiple myeloma.

The chain combines TRBV5-1 with TRBJ2-5; 12 bases agree with TRBD1. Germline V gene data show CDR1 as SGHRS and CDR2 as YFSETQ. The CDR3 is made up of 16 amino acids. The V gene end was trimmed by 3 bases and the J gene end by 5 bases; junction bases not matched to a gene: 8. The CDR3 spells CASSSASGTGGETQYF. CDR3 DNA sequence: TGCGCCAGCAGCTCAGCGTCCGGGACAGGGGGCGAGACCCAGTACTTC.

This clonotype was seen ten or more times. The V and J genes are TRBV7-9 and TRBJ2-3; no reliable D call. In germline, CDR1 is SEHNR, CDR2 FQNEAQ (reference sequence). CDR3 length: 15 amino acids. Trimming pared 3 bases from V and 0 bases from J, leaving 10 bases between. The CDR3 protein is CASSLVPESTDTQYF. The CDR3 DNA sequence: TGTGCCAGCAGCTTGGTTCCGGAGAGCACAGATACGCAGTATTTT.